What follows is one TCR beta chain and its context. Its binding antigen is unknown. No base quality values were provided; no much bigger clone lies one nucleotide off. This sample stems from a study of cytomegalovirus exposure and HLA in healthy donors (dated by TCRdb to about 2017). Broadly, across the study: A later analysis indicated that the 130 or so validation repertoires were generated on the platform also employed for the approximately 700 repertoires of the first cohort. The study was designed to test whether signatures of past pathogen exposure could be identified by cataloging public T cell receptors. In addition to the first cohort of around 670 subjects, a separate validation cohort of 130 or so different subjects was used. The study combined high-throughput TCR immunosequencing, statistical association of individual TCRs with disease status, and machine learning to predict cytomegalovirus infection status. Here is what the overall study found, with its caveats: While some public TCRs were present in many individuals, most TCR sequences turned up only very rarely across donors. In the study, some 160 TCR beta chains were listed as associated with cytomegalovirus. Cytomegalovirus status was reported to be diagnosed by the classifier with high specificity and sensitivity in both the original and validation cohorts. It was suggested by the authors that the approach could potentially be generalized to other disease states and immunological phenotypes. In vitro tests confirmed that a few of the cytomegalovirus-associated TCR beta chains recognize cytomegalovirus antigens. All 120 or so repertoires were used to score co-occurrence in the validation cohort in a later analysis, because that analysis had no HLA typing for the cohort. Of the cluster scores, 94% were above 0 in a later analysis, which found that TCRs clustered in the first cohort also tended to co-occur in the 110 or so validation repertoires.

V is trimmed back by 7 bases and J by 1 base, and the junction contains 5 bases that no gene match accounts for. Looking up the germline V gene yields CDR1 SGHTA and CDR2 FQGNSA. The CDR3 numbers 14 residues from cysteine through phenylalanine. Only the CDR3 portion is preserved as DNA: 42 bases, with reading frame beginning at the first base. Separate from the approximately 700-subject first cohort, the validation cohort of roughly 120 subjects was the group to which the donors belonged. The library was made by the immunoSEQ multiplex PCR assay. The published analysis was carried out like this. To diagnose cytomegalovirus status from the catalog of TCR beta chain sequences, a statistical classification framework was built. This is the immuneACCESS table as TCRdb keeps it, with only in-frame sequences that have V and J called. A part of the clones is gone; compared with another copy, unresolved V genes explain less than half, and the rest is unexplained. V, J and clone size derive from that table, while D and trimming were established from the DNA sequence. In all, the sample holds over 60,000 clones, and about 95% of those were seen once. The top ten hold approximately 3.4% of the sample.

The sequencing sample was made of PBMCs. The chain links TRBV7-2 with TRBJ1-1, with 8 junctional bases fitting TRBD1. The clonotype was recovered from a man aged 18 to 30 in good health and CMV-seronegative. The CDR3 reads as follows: CASIRGQENTEAFF. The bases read TGTGCCAGCATCAGGGGGCAAGAGAACACTGAAGCTTTCTTT.